This TCR beta chain was recorded in a study of radiotherapy plus CTLA-4 blockade in lung cancer. Study-wide context: Objective responses were recorded in about 18% of patients, with disease control recorded in 31%.

Study-wide results and limits: In blood, after radiotherapy plus ipilimumab, tumor-derived TCR clones expanded. Early blood T cell clone dynamics reportedly forecast response best, with interferon-beta.

CDR3 length: 12 residues. Germline CDR1 is PRHDT and CDR2 is FYEKMQ (reference sequence). The V end lost 6 bases, the J end lost 2 bases, and 7 bases lay between the germline ends. For this clone: What it recognizes is unknown.

Focal radiation with ipilimumab CTLA-4 blockade was given to patients with chemo-refractory metastatic non-small-cell lung cancer. Using immunoSEQ multiplex PCR, the repertoire was profiled, and TCRdb retains in-frame clones only, with some absent. The sample comprises 34,000 or so clones, around 70% of which are singletons, and around an eighth rests with the top ten. This chain links TRBV13 with TRBJ1-2; D is unresolved. The sequencing used peripheral blood, collected from a patient treated with radiotherapy plus ipilimumab. The source of this sequence is a human donor with non-small cell lung cancer that progressed on radiotherapy plus ipilimumab. As DNA, the CDR3 is TGTGCCAGCAGTCCGGAAAACTATGGCTACACCTTC. Translating it yields CASSPENYGYTF.